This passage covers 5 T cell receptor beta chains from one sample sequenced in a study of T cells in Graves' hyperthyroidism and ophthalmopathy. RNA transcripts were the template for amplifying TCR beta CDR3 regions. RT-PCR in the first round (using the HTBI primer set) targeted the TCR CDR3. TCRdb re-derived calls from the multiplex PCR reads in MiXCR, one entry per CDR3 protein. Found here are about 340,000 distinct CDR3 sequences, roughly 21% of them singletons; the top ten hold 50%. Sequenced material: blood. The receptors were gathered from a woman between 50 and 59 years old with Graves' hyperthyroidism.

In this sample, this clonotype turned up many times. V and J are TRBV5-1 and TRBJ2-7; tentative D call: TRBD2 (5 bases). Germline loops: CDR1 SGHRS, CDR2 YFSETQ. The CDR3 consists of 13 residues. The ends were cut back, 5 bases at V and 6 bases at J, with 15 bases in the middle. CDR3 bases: TGCGCCAGCAGACGGGCCGGTGAGGGCGAGCAGTACTTC. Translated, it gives CASRRAGEGEQYF.

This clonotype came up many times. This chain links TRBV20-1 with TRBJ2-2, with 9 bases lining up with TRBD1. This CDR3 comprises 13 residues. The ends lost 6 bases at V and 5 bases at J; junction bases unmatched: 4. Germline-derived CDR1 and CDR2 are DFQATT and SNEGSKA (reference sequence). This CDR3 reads CSAAGQGTGELFF. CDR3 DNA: TGCAGTGCGGCGGGACAGGGTACCGGGGAGCTGTTTTTT.

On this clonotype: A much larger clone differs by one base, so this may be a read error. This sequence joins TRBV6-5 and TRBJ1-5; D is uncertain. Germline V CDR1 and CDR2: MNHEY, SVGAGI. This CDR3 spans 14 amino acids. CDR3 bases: TGTGCCAGCAGTTACTCGCAGAGAGGCCAGCCCCAGCGTTTT. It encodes CASSYSQRGQPQRF.

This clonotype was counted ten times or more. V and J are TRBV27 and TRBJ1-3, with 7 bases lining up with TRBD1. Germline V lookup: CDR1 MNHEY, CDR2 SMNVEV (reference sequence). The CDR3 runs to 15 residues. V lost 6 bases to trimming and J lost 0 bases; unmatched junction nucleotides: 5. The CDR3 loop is CASRPTGDSGNTIYF. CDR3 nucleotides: TGTGCCAGCAGGCCAACAGGGGACTCTGGAAACACCATATATTTT.

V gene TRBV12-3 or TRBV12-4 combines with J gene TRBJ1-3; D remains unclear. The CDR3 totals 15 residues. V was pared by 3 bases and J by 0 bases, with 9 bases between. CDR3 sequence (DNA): TGTGCCAGCAGTTTTCCTGGTTACTCTGGAAACACCATATATTTT. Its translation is CASSFPGYSGNTIYF.